The rows below give T cell receptor beta chains drawn from one sample of a study of T cells after yellow fever vaccination. MiXCR, applied by TCRdb to the 5' RACE reads, yields one record per CDR3 protein. The sample has a few hundred thousand distinct CDR3 sequences; 6.8% are singletons. The specimen comprised PBMCs, sampled approximately 47 days after the first yellow fever vaccination. The origin of the receptors is a young man who received the YFV17D yellow fever vaccine. Both conserved end residues are part of each CDR3. A D gene is named only where the DNA matches it firmly. Part of the rows lack a size; the others show once, few, many or a class for expanded clones.

j_gene	v_gene	d_gene	abundance	CDR3nt	CDR3aa
TRBJ2-3	TRBV12-3/TRBV12-4	TRBD1	NA	TGTGCCAGCAGGAGACAGGGAGTTAACTCAGATACGCAGTATTTT	CASRRQGVNSDTQYF
TRBJ2-1	TRBV10-3	NA	NA	TGTGCCATCAGTGAAATAGCGGCCTCCTACAATGAGCAGTTCTTC	CAISEIAASYNEQFF
TRBJ2-1	TRBV4-3	NA	many	TGCGCCAGCAGTAAACAGGGATTATATAATGAGCAGTTCTTC	CASSKQGLYNEQFF
TRBJ1-6	TRBV7-2	TRBD1	NA	TGTGCCAGCAGCCGAATGACAGGGGGCTTTAATTCACCCCTCCACTTT	CASSRMTGGFNSPLHF
TRBJ2-3	TRBV4-2	NA	NA	TGTGCCAGCAGCCAAGAGCTAATAGGCACAGATACGCAGTATTTT	CASSQELIGTDTQYF
TRBJ2-6	TRBV20-1	NA	many	TGCAGTGCTAGAGATTTGGTTGACTCTGGGGCCAACGTCCTGACTTTC	CSARDLVDSGANVLTF
TRBJ2-3	TRBV14	NA	NA	TGTGCCAGCAGCCAAGATCCGGGAGACACAGATACGCAGTATTTT	CASSQDPGDTDTQYF
TRBJ1-1	TRBV5-1	NA	NA	TGCGCCAGCAGCGTGGAGGGAGGGACTGAAGCTTTCTTT	CASSVEGGTEAFF
TRBJ2-7	TRBV20-1	NA	many	TGCAGTGCTAGAGTCGGTAACGAGCAGTACTTC	CSARVGNEQYF
TRBJ2-2	TRBV4-3	TRBD2	few	TGCGCCAGCAGCCAACGGACTAGCGGAGACACCGGGGAGCTGTTTTTT	CASSQRTSGDTGELFF
TRBJ1-1	TRBV7-6	NA	few	TGTGCCAGCAGTGAGGGGATGATAAACACTGAAGCTTTCTTT	CASSEGMINTEAFF
TRBJ2-7	TRBV5-1	NA	few	TGCGCCAGCAGCTGGATGTACGAGCAGTACTTC	CASSWMYEQYF
TRBJ2-5	TRBV5-1	NA	few	TGCGCCAGCAGCTTGAGAGCAGGGAGAGAGACCCAGTACTTC	CASSLRAGRETQYF
TRBJ1-2	TRBV14	TRBD1	few	TGTGCCAGCAGCCAAGGCCCGGGGGGACAGGGATCCTATGGCTACACCTTC	CASSQGPGGQGSYGYTF
TRBJ1-5	TRBV5-1	NA	few	TGCGCCAGCAGCTTTTCGGGGGATGATCAGCCCCAGCATTTT	CASSFSGDDQPQHF
TRBJ1-2	TRBV7-6	NA	few	TGTGCCAGCAGCTTAGCGCCAGGGACCCTCTTCTATGGCTACACCTTC	CASSLAPGTLFYGYTF
TRBJ1-2	TRBV4-1	NA	few	TGCGCCAGCAGCCAAGGTGGCAGTTCATTCTATGGCTACACCTTC	CASSQGGSSFYGYTF
TRBJ2-1	TRBV12-3/TRBV12-4	TRBD1	NA	TGTGCCAGCGCGAAAGTCAGGGGGCAATCGGATGAGCAGTTCTTC	CASAKVRGQSDEQFF
TRBJ1-6	TRBV7-2	NA	NA	TGTGCCAGCAGCCTCAGACAAGGGTCACCCCTCCACTTT	CASSLRQGSPLHF
TRBJ2-1	TRBV20-1	NA	few	TGCAGTGCTGGACGCCTCCAGCGCCATGAGCAGTTCTTC	CSAGRLQRHEQFF
TRBJ2-1	TRBV7-6	TRBD2	NA	TGTGCCAGCAGCTTTGTTAGCGGGGTGTACAATGAGCAGTTCTTC	CASSFVSGVYNEQFF
TRBJ2-2	TRBV5-1	TRBD2	NA	TGCGCCAGCACCCTCGGGACTAGCGGGGGGGCCTACGGGGAGCTGTTTTTT	CASTLGTSGGAYGELFF
TRBJ2-3	TRBV25-1	NA	NA	TGTGCCAGCAGCCTGGGCTGGGGGGCAGATACGCAGTATTTT	CASSLGWGADTQYF
TRBJ2-1	TRBV20-1	TRBD2	many	TGCAGTGCTAGACTAGCGGGGGGCGAGGATGAGCAGTTCTTC	CSARLAGGEDEQFF
TRBJ1-6	TRBV5-6	NA	many	TGTGCCAGCACCGTCTGGAATTCACCCCTCCACTTT	CASTVWNSPLHF
TRBJ2-5	TRBV2	NA	few	TGTGCCAGCAGTGACAGTCGGGAGACCCAGTACTTC	CASSDSRETQYF
TRBJ2-3	TRBV12-3/TRBV12-4	NA	NA	TGTGCCAGCAGCGCGTTCCCCACAGATACGCAGTATTTT	CASSAFPTDTQYF
TRBJ2-2	TRBV5-1	TRBD2	NA	TGCGCCAGCAGCTTGGCGACTAGCGGGGCTACCGGGGAGCTGTTTTTT	CASSLATSGATGELFF
TRBJ2-1	TRBV6-1	NA	many	TGTGCCAGCACAGACCGCGGGCGGGCCTGGCGGGAGCAGTTCTTC	CASTDRGRAWREQFF
TRBJ2-1	TRBV11-2	NA	many	TGTGCCAGCAGCTTATCGTGGGGAGGTAATGAGCAGTTCTTC	CASSLSWGGNEQFF
TRBJ2-3	TRBV7-8	TRBD2	NA	TGTGCCAGCAGCTTAGAGTACAGACTAGCGGTAAAAGATACGCAGTATTTT	CASSLEYRLAVKDTQYF
TRBJ1-1	TRBV5-4	NA	NA	TGTGCCAGCAGCTTGTCAGGCGTCTCGGGGGCGCGTCTAGCTTTCTTT	CASSLSGVSGARLAFF
TRBJ1-5	TRBV18	NA	few	TGTGCCAGCTCACCACGGGCAGGCGGTCAGCCCCAGCATTTT	CASSPRAGGQPQHF
TRBJ2-3	TRBV5-6	NA	few	TGTGCCAGCAGTCACGATCCAGGGCCCACAGATACGCAGTATTTT	CASSHDPGPTDTQYF
TRBJ1-1	TRBV19	NA	NA	TGTGCCAGTAGTATAATCTCCAGGGACCCAAACACTGAAGCTTTCTTT	CASSIISRDPNTEAFF
TRBJ2-7	TRBV5-6	NA	once	TGTGCCATGAGCCCCGGGCTCCACTACGAGCAGTACTTC	CAMSPGLHYEQYF
TRBJ2-5	TRBV11-2	NA	NA	TGTGCCAGCAGCTTAGATCACCCCCCTAGAGAGACCCAGTACTTC	CASSLDHPPRETQYF
TRBJ1-2	TRBV5-1	TRBD1	NA	TGCGCCAGCAGCTTTGGGACAGGGACGGGTATCTATGGCTACACCTTC	CASSFGTGTGIYGYTF
TRBJ2-2	TRBV6-1	TRBD1	many	TGTGCCAGCAGTCATTGGACAGGCCTGAACACCGGGGAGCTGTTTTTT	CASSHWTGLNTGELFF
TRBJ2-2	TRBV5-1	TRBD1	few	TGCGCCAGCTCGCCCCGACAGGGTAGCACCGGGGAGCTGTTTTTT	CASSPRQGSTGELFF
TRBJ1-2	TRBV5-1	NA	few	TGCGCCAGCAGCACCGGGGGGCTTCCGGACTACACCTTC	CASSTGGLPDYTF
TRBJ2-5	TRBV5-4	TRBD2	many	TGTGCCAGCAGTCCCGGACTAGCGGGGGGCGGAGAGACCCAGTACTTC	CASSPGLAGGGETQYF